The source of this TCR beta chain is a study of early stage breast cancer tumors. Germline CDR1 SNHLY, CDR2 FYNNEI. The CDR3 length is 16 residues. After removal of 5 bases from V and 4 bases from J, the junction contained 7 bases not matched to a gene. The table came from immunoSEQ multiplex PCR; TCRdb's copy has only in-frame clones and leaves some out. The sample shows about 50,000 clones, around 83% of them seen only once. The source of this sequence is a person in their fifties with breast cancer. Sequenced material: blood. The J gene is TRBJ2-5, the V gene TRBV2, with 13 nucleotides matching TRBD2. This CDR3 is CASSPLGTSGIETQYF. DNA of the CDR3: TGTGCCAGCAGTCCCCTTGGGACTAGCGGGATAGAGACCCAGTACTTC.